These T cell receptor beta chains were read from a single sample in a study of esophageal squamous cell carcinoma under preoperative chemotherapy. TCRdb processed the PCR reads anew with MiXCR; each CDR3 protein has one entry. The table lists about 11,000 distinct CDR3 sequences, 50% to 70% of them singletons. Sampling was carried out from a patient given preoperative chemotherapy. The receptors derive from a human donor with esophageal squamous cell carcinoma. The donor label of this sample is uncertain. Both conserved end residues are part of each CDR3. D genes are given only for firm matches.

CDR3 | J | D | V
CASGGFGGRDTETQYF | . | . | TRBV6-1
CASSLGENTEAFF | TRBJ1-1 | . | TRBV11-2
CASSLVPGQGTDTQYF | TRBJ2-3 | TRBD1 | TRBV7-2
CAGCAKSGELFF | TRBJ2-2 | TRBD2 | TRBV10-3
CASSDFGVCYTDTQYF | TRBJ2-3 | . | TRBV6-1
CASTSSSQETQYF | TRBJ2-5 | . | TRBV12-3/TRBV12-4
CASSYSGRGATDTQYF | TRBJ2-3 | . | TRBV6-5
CASSLGRTQGAKGNTEAFF | TRBJ1-1 | TRBD1 | TRBV11-3
CASSYGPTGVDTEAFF | TRBJ1-1 | TRBD1 | TRBV6-5
CASSKDREGYGYTF | TRBJ1-2 | TRBD1 | TRBV6-1
CASSYRRGYEQYF | . | . | TRBV6-5
CASSEGGGSSYEQFF | TRBJ2-1 | TRBD2 | TRBV6-1
CASSFTGTSDEQFF | TRBJ2-1 | TRBD2 | TRBV12-3/TRBV12-4
CASSGGHTGELFF | TRBJ2-2 | . | TRBV12-3/TRBV12-4
CASAGLWGSYKETQYF | . | . | TRBV6-1
CASSPDRLETQYF | TRBJ2-5 | TRBD1 | TRBV7-7
CASIAGSGGRGQETQYF | . | TRBD2 | TRBV6-1
CASSSTGDPTDTQYF | TRBJ2-3 | . | TRBV12-3/TRBV12-4
CASSLGGRFGELFF | TRBJ2-2 | . | TRBV7-2
CASSLVPYNSPLHF | TRBJ1-6 | . | TRBV11-3
CVSAEFGGSDKETQYF | TRBJ2-4 | . | TRBV6-1
CASRVLGGSDKNTQYF | TRBJ2-4 | TRBD2 | TRBV6-1
CASTEGGEQFF | TRBJ2-1 | . | TRBV10-2
CASSEPLGGRAGTGELFF | TRBJ2-2 | TRBD2 | TRBV10-2
CESWASYGEQFF | TRBJ2-1 | . | TRBV10-3
CASSGLQTDTQYF | TRBJ2-3 | . | TRBV10-1
CASRTQEVDTGELFF | TRBJ2-2 | . | TRBV6-1
CASSASGGVRRNEQYF | TRBJ2-1 | TRBD2 | TRBV6-1
CAGRGARDQDTQYF | TRBJ2-3 | . | TRBV6-1
CASSAYTGELFF | TRBJ2-2 | . | TRBV7-3
CASSYQGAGDEQYF | . | TRBD1 | TRBV6-5
CASSESGLRDKNTQYF | TRBJ2-4 | . | TRBV6-1
CASSERGRAGQLFPRELFF | TRBJ2-2 | . | TRBV6-1
CCRGLGGRGTETQYF | TRBJ2-3 | TRBD1 | TRBV10-3
CASTRAGSWYNEQFF | TRBJ2-1 | TRBD2 | TRBV6-1
CASSQAHAGRAKDIQYF | TRBJ2-4 | . | TRBV4-1
CASSELGFPDTQYF | TRBJ2-3 | . | TRBV6-1
CSVAGTSGTDTQYF | TRBJ2-3 | TRBD2 | TRBV29-1
CASSGLAGGNIQYF | . | TRBD2 | TRBV7-2
CASSASGRVGGDEQYF | . | TRBD2 | TRBV6-1
CASSYRGPNTGELFF | TRBJ2-2 | . | TRBV6-5
CASSLKGWGQHNEQFF | TRBJ2-1 | . | TRBV7-3
CACREFGGSDKDTQYF | TRBJ2-5 | . | TRBV6-1
CASAGTKKETQYF | . | . | TRBV6-1
CASKKGLAENYEQFF | . | TRBD2 | TRBV6-1